This TCR beta chain was found in a study of blood T cell repertoires in COVID-19. Profiled with immunoSEQ multiplex PCR; TCRdb holds only in-frame clones, not every one. The sample lists some 100,000 clones, around four fifths occurring once. This clone was counted a few times. From germline, CDR1 is SGHDT and CDR2 YYEEEE. CDR3 size: 16 residues. V lost 3 bases to trimming and J lost 12 bases; unmatched junction nucleotides: 20. This receptor was obtained from a woman aged 55-70 years with acute or convalescent COVID-19. Sequencing was done on a sample of peripheral blood. The chain recombines TRBV5-6 with TRBJ1-2, with 7 bases identical to TRBD1. CDR3 in amino acids: CASSSNRDRGLGRNTF. The CDR3 nucleotides read TGTGCCAGCAGCTCCAACCGGGACAGAGGTTTGGGGAGAAACACCTTC.